The 28 T cell receptor beta chains given below trace back to one sample, sequenced in a study of siplizumab effects on memory and regulatory T cells (dated by TCRdb to about 2019). The protocol used for the library was the immunoSEQ multiplex PCR assay. TCRdb carries this immuneACCESS record with in-frame sequences only. Its versions omit some clonotypes, under half of them owing to an unresolved V gene in the studies checked, with the rest unexplained. The sample table lists under 150,000 clones, about 94% of them with a count of one. The top ten clonotypes cover under 2% of the sample. Sequenced sample: non-Treg CD4+ T cells sorted from blood. The cell subset or site label, read with the paper, signifies: FACS-sorted unstimulated CD4+ non-regulatory T cells. All receptors come from a human donor in good health.

On this clone: The junction shows a germline mismatch at one end, possibly a read error. The J gene is TRBJ2-1, the V gene TRBV12-5, with D hard to call. The CDR3 extends over 14 amino acids. Germline V lookup: CDR1 LGHNT, CDR2 FRNRAP. The CDR3 loop is CASGLVRATVLRVF. CDR3 bases: TGTGCTAGTGGTTTGGTACGGGCGACGGTTCTTAGGGTCTTC.

The chain is built from TRBV28 and TRBJ1-2; 9 bases agree with TRBD1. The J segment lost 4 bases and the V segment lost 6 bases, leaving 6 bases of the junction unmatched. Germline CDR1 and CDR2: MDHEN and SYDVKM. CDR3 length: 14 amino acids. CDR3 loop: CASSPTGGIYGYTF. DNA of the CDR3: TGTGCCAGCAGCCCGACAGGGGGGATCTATGGCTACACCTTC.

The chain has TRBV5-8 and TRBJ2-1; D may be TRBD2 (6 bases). The CDR3 spans 16 residues. CDR1 SGHTS and CDR2 YDEGEE come from the germline V gene. Trimming removed 1 base at V and 0 bases at J, with 11 bases between. CDR3 region: CASSLKIGSSYNEQFF. In DNA, the CDR3 is TGTGCCAGCAGCTTGAAGATCGGGAGCTCCTACAATGAGCAGTTCTTC.

The V call is TRBV7-2, the J call TRBJ2-3, with D uncertain. Germline V lookup: CDR1 SGHTA, CDR2 FQGNSA. Trimming took 0 bases from V and 2 from J, leaving 6 bases between them. CDR3 length: 14 residues. The CDR3 DNA reads TGTGCCAGCAGCTTAGCGGTTTTCACAGATACGCAGTATTTT. Translated: CASSLAVFTDTQYF.

The chain joins TRBV7-2 to TRBJ1-2; D not certain. Trimming stripped 2 bases from V and 7 bases from J, with 8 bases between. CDR1 is SGHTA and CDR2 is FQGNSA in the germline V gene. The CDR3 runs to 12 residues. In DNA form, the CDR3 reads TGTGCCAGCAGCTTACCCAAGCGTGGCTACACCTTC. Protein: CASSLPKRGYTF.

The V and J genes are TRBV9 and TRBJ2-5, with 11 bases matching TRBD2. Unmatched junction bases numbered 4, after V lost 0 bases and J lost 9 bases. The germline V gene encodes CDR1 SGDLS and CDR2 YYNGEE. The CDR3 has 14 residues. This CDR3 is CASSVVDSGGAQYF. In DNA, the CDR3 is TGTGCCAGCAGCGTAGTAGATAGCGGGGGGGCCCAGTACTTC.

This chain connects TRBV18 to TRBJ1-5; possibly TRBD1 for D (5 bases). V was trimmed by 1 base and J by 7 bases, leaving 11 bases between them. CDR3 length equals 14 residues. CDR1 KGHSH and CDR2 LQKENI come from the germline V gene. This chain's CDR3 is CASSPREGKQPQHF. The CDR3 DNA is TGTGCCAGCTCACCACGAGAGGGGAAACAGCCCCAGCATTTT.

This chain uses TRBV4-1 with TRBJ2-7; no firm D call. V lost 0 bases and J lost 3, with 12 bases in between. From germline, CDR1 is MGHRA and CDR2 YSYEKL. This CDR3 has 15 amino acids. The CDR3 nucleotides are TGCGCCAGCAGCCAAGATATCGGATTCGGCTACGAGCAGTACTTC. It yields the protein CASSQDIGFGYEQYF.

The V and J genes are TRBV19 and TRBJ2-5; TRBD1 matches at 10 bases. Germline CDR1 LNHDA, CDR2 SQIVND (reference sequence). This CDR3 contains 13 residues. The trim removed 6 bases at V and 6 bases at J, leaving 4 bases unmatched. The CDR3 nucleotides read TGTGCCAGTAGGGAGACAGGGGGCAAGACCCAGTACTTC. It codes for CASRETGGKTQYF.

This chain uses TRBV6-5 with TRBJ2-7; D call uncertain. Germline V lookup: CDR1 MNHEY, CDR2 SVGAGI. Trimming left V 7 bases short and J 1 base short, with 14 bases between. The CDR3 is 14 amino acids. For the CDR3, the DNA is TGTGCCAGCACCCTCACCTTCTCGTCCTACGAGCAGTACTTC. It encodes CASTLTFSSYEQYF.

In this sample, this clone turned up once. The chain recombines TRBV10-3 with TRBJ1-1, with D possibly being TRBD1 (6 bases). CDR1 and CDR2 from the germline V gene are ENHRY and SYGVKD. This CDR3 contains 13 residues. Trimming removed 11 bases at V and 0 bases at J, with 13 bases between. CDR3 region: CAASRDMNTEAFF. In DNA, the CDR3 is TGTGCCGCATCCCGGGACATGAACACTGAAGCTTTCTTT.

The chain combines TRBV6-5 with TRBJ1-1; no clear D. Trimming took 7 bases from V and 1 from J, leaving 7 bases between them. CDR3 length: 12 residues. The germline V gene encodes CDR1 MNHEY and CDR2 SVGAGI. CDR3 sequence reads: CASNRRNTEAFF. DNA for the CDR3: TGTGCCAGCAATCGGAGGAACACTGAAGCTTTCTTT.

The rearrangement joins TRBV7-2 to TRBJ1-2; D is possibly TRBD1 (6 bases). The CDR3 covers 13 residues. Per the germline V gene, CDR1 is SGHTA and CDR2 is FQGNSA. V was trimmed by 5 bases and J by 8 bases, leaving 15 bases between them. The DNA for the CDR3 is TGTGCCAGCAGCCTAGGGGGGCCATGGGGCTACACCTTC. Protein: CASSLGGPWGYTF. Full variable domain (remainder filled in from reference TRBV7-2 and TRBJ1-2): GAGVSQSPSNKVTEKGKDVELRCDPISGHTALYWYRQSLGQGLEFLIYFQGNSAPDKSGLPSDRFSAERTGGSVSTLTIQRTQQEDSAVYLCASSLGGPWGYTFGSGTRLTVV.

This chain links TRBV7-2 with TRBJ2-5; maybe TRBD1 (6 bases). The germline V gene has CDR1 SGHTA and CDR2 FQGNSA. The CDR3 runs 13 residues. V lost 4 bases and J 2 bases, leaving 8 bases between the germline ends. CDR3 in DNA: TGTGCCAGCAGCTCCGACAGGCAAGAGACCCAGTACTTC. Its protein is CASSSDRQETQYF.

V usage is TRBV29-1 and J usage is TRBJ2-6; D call uncertain. V dropped 4 bases and J dropped 0 bases, with 4 bases sitting between them. The CDR3 length is 13 residues. Germline V gene sequence: CDR1 SQVTM, CDR2 ANQGSEA. The CDR3 is CSVGVSGANVLTF. The CDR3 bases are TGCAGCGTTGGAGTCTCTGGGGCCAACGTCCTGACTTTC.

In this sample, this clone turned up once. The chain joins TRBV5-1 to TRBJ2-3; perhaps TRBD2 as D (6 bases). CDR3 length equals 13 residues. Looked up from germline, CDR1 is SGHRS and CDR2 is YFSETQ. The V and J ends lost 0 bases and 5 bases respectively, with 7 bases between them. The CDR3 sequence is CASSLAGEDTQYF. CDR3 bases: TGCGCCAGCAGCTTGGCGGGGGAAGATACGCAGTATTTT.

This clone was recorded a few times. The rearrangement links TRBV11-1 to TRBJ2-5, with unresolved D. The CDR3 covers 15 residues. V gave up 1 base and J gave up 7 bases, with 16 bases separating them. The V gene's germline CDR1 is SGHAT and CDR2 FQDESV (reference sequence). The CDR3: CASSLELGRAGTQYF. In nucleotides, the CDR3 is TGTGCCAGCAGCTTAGAGCTCGGACGGGCCGGGACCCAGTACTTC.

The chain links TRBV6-6 to TRBJ2-1; D may be TRBD2 (7 bases). The germline V gene has CDR1 MNHNY and CDR2 SVGAGI (reference sequence). This CDR3 contains 13 residues. The V gene lost 9 bases and the J gene lost 7 bases, with 16 bases spanning the gap. DNA for the CDR3: TGTGCCAGTCTAACCCGGGGGGCGAATGAGCAGTTCTTC. This translates into CASLTRGANEQFF.

This clone has only a few counts. The V gene is TRBV5-5, the J gene TRBJ1-5, with D unclear. The germline gives CDR1 SGHKS, CDR2 YYEKEE (reference sequence). Trimming removed 0 bases at V and 3 bases at J, with 10 bases between. The CDR3 has 15 amino acids. The CDR3 region is CASSLGPWSNQPQHF. In nucleotides, the CDR3 is TGTGCCAGCAGCTTGGGTCCCTGGTCCAATCAGCCCCAGCATTTT.

J is TRBJ1-6 and V is TRBV6-5, with TRBD1 as a possible D gene (6 bases). The V end lost 5 bases, the J end lost 8 bases, and 16 bases lay between the germline ends. Germline lookup yields CDR1 MNHEY and CDR2 SVGAGI. CDR3 length: 15 residues. CDR3 sequence reads: CASSIAGRGDSPLHF. The CDR3 DNA sequence: TGTGCCAGCAGTATCGCGGGCAGGGGAGATTCACCCCTCCACTTT.

The chain carries TRBV2 and TRBJ1-5; TRBD1 agrees at 7 bases. Germline V gene data show CDR1 as SNHLY and CDR2 as FYNNEI. The CDR3 has 14 residues. Unmatched junction bases numbered 8, after V lost 6 bases and J lost 6 bases. In nucleotides, the CDR3 is TGTGCCAGCAGGGGAGGGGGCTTGAGTCAGCCCCAGCATTTT. Translated: CASRGGGLSQPQHF.

The chain employs TRBV5-1 and TRBJ2-1; 7 bases fit TRBD1. CDR1 and CDR2 from the germline V gene are SGHRS and YFSETQ. The CDR3 contains 19 residues. With V trimmed by 0 bases and J by 0 bases, 12 bases remained unmatched. In DNA form, the CDR3 reads TGCGCCAGCAGCTTGGCGGGACAGTCGGGCCCCAGCTCCTACAATGAGCAGTTCTTC. Translated, it gives CASSLAGQSGPSSYNEQFF.

The V call is TRBV5-1, the J call TRBJ2-2; 7 nucleotides match TRBD2. The junction had 7 bases not matched to a gene; V was cut back by 1 base and J by 4 bases. CDR1 and CDR2 (germline): SGHRS, YFSETQ. The CDR3 sequence is 16 residues long. CDR3 nucleotide sequence: TGCGCCAGCAGCTTGCGGCTAGCGGTTACCACCGGGGAGCTGTTTTTT. It specifies CASSLRLAVTTGELFF.

This sequence joins TRBV2 and TRBJ1-1; unclear D gene. The CDR3 runs to 15 residues. Per the germline V gene, CDR1 is SNHLY and CDR2 is FYNNEI. V shed 5 bases and J shed 2 bases, with 15 bases lying between them. The CDR3 sequence is CASSPNSLTNTEAFF. In nucleotides, the CDR3 is TGTGCCAGCAGTCCAAACAGTCTTACCAACACTGAAGCTTTCTTT.

The chain couples TRBV5-5 to TRBJ1-4; TRBD1 matches at 7 bases. CDR3 length: 14 amino acids. V was clipped by 0 bases and J by 8 bases; unmatched bases: 4. Germline CDR1 and CDR2: SGHKS and YYEKEE (reference sequence). The CDR3 nucleotides are TGTGCCAGCAGCTTGGGACAGGGTTTCGAAAAACTGTTTTTT. It specifies CASSLGQGFEKLFF.

The CDR3 DNA reads as TGTGCCAGCAGCCCCCAAGAGGGCTCCTACGAGCAGTACTTC. This translates into CASSPQEGSYEQYF. The J gene is TRBJ2-5, the V gene TRBV5-4; maybe TRBD2 (5 bases). The J call is uncertain, as TRBJ2-7 better fits the DNA end. The germline CDR1 and CDR2 sequences are SGHNT and YYREEE (reference sequence). The CDR3 is 14 amino acids.

The CDR3 reads CASNSGGTHYEQYF. Written as DNA, the CDR3 is TGTGCCAGCAATTCCGGAGGGACCCACTACGAGCAGTACTTC. The chain recombines TRBV6-5 with TRBJ2-7; perhaps TRBD2 as D (6 bases). Trimming stripped 7 bases from V and 3 bases from J, with 16 bases between. The germline V gene encodes CDR1 MNHEY and CDR2 SVGAGI. This CDR3 comprises 14 residues.

The genes are TRBV7-9 and TRBJ2-3; TRBD1 matches at 7 bases. This CDR3 spans 19 amino acids. CDR1 SEHNR and CDR2 FQNEAQ come from the germline V gene (reference sequence). J was trimmed by 4 bases and V by 2 bases; bases with no gene match: 18. CDR3 loop: CASSLRGPGLRDGADTQYF. The CDR3 nucleotides are TGTGCCAGCAGCTTAAGGGGGCCAGGGCTTCGTGATGGGGCAGATACGCAGTATTTT.